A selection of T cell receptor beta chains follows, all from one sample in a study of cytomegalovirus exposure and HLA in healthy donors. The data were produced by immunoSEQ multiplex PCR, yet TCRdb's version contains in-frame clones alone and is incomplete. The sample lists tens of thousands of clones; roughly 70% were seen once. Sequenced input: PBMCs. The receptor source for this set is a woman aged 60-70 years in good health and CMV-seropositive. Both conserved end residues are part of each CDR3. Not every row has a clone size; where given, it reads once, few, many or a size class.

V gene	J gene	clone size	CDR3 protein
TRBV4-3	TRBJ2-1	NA	CASSQDTAYNEQFF
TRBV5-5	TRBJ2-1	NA	CASSIGQGEQFF
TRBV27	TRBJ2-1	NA	CASSPSGTGNYEQFF
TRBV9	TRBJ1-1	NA	CASSPAGAVDTEAFF
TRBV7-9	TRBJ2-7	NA	CASSLDVGEFYEQYF
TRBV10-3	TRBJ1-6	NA	CATAWEGQYSPLHF
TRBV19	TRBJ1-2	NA	CATYGQGKNYGYTF
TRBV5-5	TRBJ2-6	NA	CASSAQGAGANVLTF
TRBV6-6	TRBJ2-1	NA	CASEASGYNEQFF
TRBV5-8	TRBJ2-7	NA	CASSFRDIYTYEQYF
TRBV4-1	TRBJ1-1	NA	CASSQDRDTEAFF
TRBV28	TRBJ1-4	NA	CASTKTGAATNEKLFF
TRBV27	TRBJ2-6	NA	CASSDGTSGANVLTF
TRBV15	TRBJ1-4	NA	CATSRETPGQRAREKLFF
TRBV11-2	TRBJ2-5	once	CASSLGLTLEARETQYF
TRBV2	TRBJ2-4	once	CASTRERGGVAKNIQYF
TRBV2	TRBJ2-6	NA	CARDRTSGAGANVLTF
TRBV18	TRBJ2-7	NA	CASSPSGQGTREQYF
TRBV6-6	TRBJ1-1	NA	CASSFDRGWTEAFF
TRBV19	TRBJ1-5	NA	CASIRTGGSNQPQHF
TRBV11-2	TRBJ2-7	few	CASSRYRGSYEQYF
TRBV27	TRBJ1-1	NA	CASSALTGRGEAFF
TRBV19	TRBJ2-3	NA	CASSIGSGTDTQYF
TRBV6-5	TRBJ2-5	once	CSSSPWDIRQETQYF
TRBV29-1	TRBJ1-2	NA	CSVGNGQGSYGYTF
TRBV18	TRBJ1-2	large	CASSPIQDNRMSGYTF
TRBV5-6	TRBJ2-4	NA	CASSGQGAGKNIQYF
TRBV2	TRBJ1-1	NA	CASSGTGGASAFF
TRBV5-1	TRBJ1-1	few	CASRDSTEAFF
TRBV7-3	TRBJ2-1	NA	CASSLSGAGSVNNEQFF
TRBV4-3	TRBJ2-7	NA	CASSQPGGEQYF
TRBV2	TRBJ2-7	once	CASSDPPGEQYF
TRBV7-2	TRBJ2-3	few	CASSLVGSGASDTQYF
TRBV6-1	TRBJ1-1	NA	CASRAGTDMNTEAFF
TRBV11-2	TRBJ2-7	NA	CASRFNRGRYEQYF
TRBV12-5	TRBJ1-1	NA	CASGPPGGRNTEAFF
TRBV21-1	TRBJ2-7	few	CASSHRGTGPYEQYF
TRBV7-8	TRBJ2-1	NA	CASSLSGARNEQFF
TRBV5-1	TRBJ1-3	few	CASSLAGTGNTIYF
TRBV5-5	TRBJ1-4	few	CASSLGPADNEKLFF
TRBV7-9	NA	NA	CASSRGTSGGLSYEQYF
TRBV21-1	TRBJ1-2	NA	CASGRGGATYGYTF
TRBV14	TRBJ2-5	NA	CASSRSLSGGAGETQYF
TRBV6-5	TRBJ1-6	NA	CASSYLGTLHNSPLHF
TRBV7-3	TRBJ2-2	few	CASSLTGSTGDLAGGPNTGELFF
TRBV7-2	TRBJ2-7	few	CASSLGGAGIYEQYF
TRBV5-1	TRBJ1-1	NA	CASSPRVWDSPNTEAFF
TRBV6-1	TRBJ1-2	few	CASSGTLTGGITNYGYTF
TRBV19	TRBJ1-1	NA	CASSPGQGRLAFF
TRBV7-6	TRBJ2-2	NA	CASSLGWRGAYTGELFF
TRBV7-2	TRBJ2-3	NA	CASSTPQTEGGTSTDTQYF